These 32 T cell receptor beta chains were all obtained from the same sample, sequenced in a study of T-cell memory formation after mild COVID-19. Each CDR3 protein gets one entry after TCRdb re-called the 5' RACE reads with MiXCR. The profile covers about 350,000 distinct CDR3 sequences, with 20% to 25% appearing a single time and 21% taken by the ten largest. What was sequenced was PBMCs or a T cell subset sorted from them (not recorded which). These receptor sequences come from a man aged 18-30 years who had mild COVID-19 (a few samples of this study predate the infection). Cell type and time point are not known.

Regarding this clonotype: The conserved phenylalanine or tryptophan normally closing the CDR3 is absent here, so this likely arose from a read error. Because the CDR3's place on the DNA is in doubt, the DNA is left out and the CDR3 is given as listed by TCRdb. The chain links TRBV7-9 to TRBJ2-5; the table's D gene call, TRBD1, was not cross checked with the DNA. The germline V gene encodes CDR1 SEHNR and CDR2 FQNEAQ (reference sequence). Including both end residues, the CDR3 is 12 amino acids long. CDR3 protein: CASSSALDVPSC.

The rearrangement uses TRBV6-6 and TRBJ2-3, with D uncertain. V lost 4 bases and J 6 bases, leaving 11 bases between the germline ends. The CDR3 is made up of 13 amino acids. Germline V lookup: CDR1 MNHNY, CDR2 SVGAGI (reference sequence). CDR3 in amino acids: CASSSDRVDTQYF. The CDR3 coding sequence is TGTGCCAGCAGTTCGGACCGGGTGGATACGCAGTATTTT.

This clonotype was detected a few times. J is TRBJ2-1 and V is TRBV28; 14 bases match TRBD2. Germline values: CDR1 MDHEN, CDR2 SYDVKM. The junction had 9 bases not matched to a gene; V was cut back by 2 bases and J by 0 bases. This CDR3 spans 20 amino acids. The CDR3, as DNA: TGTGCCAGCAGTTTACACTTGTTGGGACTAGCGGGGGACTCCTACAATGAGCAGTTCTTC. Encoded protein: CASSLHLLGLAGDSYNEQFF.

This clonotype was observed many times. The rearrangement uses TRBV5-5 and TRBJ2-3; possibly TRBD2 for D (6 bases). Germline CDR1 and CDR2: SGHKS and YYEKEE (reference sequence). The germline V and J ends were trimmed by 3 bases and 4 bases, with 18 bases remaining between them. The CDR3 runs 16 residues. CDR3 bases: TGTGCCAGCAGCTGGAGGGGCCTAGCGTGGTCAGATACGCAGTATTTT. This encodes CASSWRGLAWSDTQYF.

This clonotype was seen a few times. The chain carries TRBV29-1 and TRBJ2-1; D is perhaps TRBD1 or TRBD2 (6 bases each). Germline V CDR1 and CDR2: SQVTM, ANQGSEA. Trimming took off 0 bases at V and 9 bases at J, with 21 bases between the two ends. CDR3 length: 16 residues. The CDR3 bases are TGCAGCGTTGAAGATCGGGAGACAGGTGAAGTCGCTGAGCAGTTCTTC. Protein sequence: CSVEDRETGEVAEQFF.

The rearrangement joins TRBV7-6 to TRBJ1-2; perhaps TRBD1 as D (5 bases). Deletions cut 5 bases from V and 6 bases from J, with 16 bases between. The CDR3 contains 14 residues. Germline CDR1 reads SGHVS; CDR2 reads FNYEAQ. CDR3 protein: CASSPLGGSNGYTF. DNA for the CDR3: TGTGCCAGCAGCCCCCTCGGGGGGAGCAATGGCTACACCTTC.

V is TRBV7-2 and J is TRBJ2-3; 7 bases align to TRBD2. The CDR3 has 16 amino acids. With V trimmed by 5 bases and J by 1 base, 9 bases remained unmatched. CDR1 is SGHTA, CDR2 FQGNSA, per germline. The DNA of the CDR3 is TGTGCCAGCAGCCAAGGGAGGGGCAGGGGCACAGATACGCAGTATTTT. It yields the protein CASSQGRGRGTDTQYF.

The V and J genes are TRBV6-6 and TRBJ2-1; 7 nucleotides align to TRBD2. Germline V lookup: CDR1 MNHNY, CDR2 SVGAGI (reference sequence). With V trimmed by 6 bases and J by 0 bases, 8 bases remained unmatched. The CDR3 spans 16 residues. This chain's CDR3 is CASREGRGPSYNEQFF. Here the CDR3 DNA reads TGTGCCAGCAGGGAGGGGAGGGGTCCCTCCTACAATGAGCAGTTCTTC.

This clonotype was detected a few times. The CDR3 loop is CATSDPRLGQAPTDTQYF. The CDR3 region has the DNA TGTGCCACCAGTGATCCCCGCCTCGGACAGGCCCCCACAGATACGCAGTATTTT. The chain uses TRBV24-1 and TRBJ2-3; 7 positions match TRBD1. Trimming at V came to 3 bases and at J to 2 bases, leaving 13 bases not matched to a gene. Per the germline V gene, CDR1 is KGHDR and CDR2 is SFDVKD. The CDR3 has 18 amino acids.

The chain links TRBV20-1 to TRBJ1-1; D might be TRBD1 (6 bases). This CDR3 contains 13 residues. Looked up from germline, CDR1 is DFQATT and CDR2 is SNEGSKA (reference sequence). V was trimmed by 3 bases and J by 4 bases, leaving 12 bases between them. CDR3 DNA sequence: TGCAGTGCTAGGGTAGGGGGAGGCACTGAAGCTTTCTTT. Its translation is CSARVGGGTEAFF.

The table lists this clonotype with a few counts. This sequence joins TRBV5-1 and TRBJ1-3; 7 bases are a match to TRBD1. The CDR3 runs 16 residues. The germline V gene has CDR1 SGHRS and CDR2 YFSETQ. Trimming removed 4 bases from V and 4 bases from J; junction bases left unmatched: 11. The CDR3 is CASSTTTTGRGNTIYF. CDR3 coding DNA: TGCGCCAGCAGCACGACTACGACAGGGCGAGGAAACACCATATATTTT.

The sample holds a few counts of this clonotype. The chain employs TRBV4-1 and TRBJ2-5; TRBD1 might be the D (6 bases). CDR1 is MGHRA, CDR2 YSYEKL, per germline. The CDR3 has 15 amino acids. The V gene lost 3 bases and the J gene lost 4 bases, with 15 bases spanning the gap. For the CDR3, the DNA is TGCGCCAGCAGCCATCTGCGGACAGTAGGAGAGACCCAGTACTTC. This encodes CASSHLRTVGETQYF.

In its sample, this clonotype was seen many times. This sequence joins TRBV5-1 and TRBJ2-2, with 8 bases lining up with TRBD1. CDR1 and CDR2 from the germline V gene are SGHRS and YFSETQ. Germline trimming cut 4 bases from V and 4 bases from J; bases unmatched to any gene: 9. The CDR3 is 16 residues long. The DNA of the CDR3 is TGCGCCAGCAGCGTATGGACAGGGAGTTCCACCGGGGAGCTGTTTTTT. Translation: CASSVWTGSSTGELFF.

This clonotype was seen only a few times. CDR3 region: CSARDRDGGTYEQYF. Written as DNA, the CDR3 is TGCAGTGCTAGAGATCGGGACGGGGGGACCTACGAGCAGTACTTC. J is TRBJ2-7 and V is TRBV20-1; TRBD2 matches 7 bases. The CDR3 covers 15 residues. The germline V gene encodes CDR1 DFQATT and CDR2 SNEGSKA (reference sequence). V shed 0 bases and J 2 bases; nucleotides not matched to a gene: 7.

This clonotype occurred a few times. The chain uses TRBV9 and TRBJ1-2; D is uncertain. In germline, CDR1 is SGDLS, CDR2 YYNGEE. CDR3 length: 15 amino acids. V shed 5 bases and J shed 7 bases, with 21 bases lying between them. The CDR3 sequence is CASSSNIELPGGYTF. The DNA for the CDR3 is TGTGCCAGCAGTTCGAATATCGAACTACCGGGTGGCTACACCTTC.

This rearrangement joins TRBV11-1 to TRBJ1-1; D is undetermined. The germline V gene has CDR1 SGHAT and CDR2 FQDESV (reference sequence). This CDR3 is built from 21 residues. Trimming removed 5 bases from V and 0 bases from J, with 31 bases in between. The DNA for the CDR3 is TGTGCCAGCAGCCCACCTTTTCGGGGTAGAAATCGAGTGTCGATGAACACTGAAGCTTTCTTT. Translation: CASSPPFRGRNRVSMNTEAFF.

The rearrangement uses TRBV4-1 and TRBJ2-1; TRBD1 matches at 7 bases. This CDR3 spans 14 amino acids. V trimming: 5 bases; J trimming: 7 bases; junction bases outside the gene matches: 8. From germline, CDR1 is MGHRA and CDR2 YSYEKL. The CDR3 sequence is CASSGRGGENEQFF. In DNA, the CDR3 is TGCGCCAGCAGCGGGAGAGGGGGCGAGAATGAGCAGTTCTTC.

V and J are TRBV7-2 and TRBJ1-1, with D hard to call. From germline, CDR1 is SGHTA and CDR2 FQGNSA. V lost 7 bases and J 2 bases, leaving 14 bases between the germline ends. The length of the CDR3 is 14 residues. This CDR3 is CASTLLSRNTEAFF. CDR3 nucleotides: TGTGCCAGCACCCTACTATCGCGCAACACTGAAGCTTTCTTT.

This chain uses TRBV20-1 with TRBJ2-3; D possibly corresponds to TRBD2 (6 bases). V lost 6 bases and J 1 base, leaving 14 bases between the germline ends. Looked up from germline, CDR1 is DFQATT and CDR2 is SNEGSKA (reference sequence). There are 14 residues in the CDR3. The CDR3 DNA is TGCAGTGCCAAAGTGGGACTTGGCACAGATACGCAGTATTTT. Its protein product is CSAKVGLGTDTQYF.

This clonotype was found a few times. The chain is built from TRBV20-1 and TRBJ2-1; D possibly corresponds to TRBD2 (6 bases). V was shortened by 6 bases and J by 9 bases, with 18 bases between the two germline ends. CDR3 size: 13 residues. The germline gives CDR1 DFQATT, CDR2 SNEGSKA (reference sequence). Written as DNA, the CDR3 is TGCAGTGCCCGGGCCTCGACTAGACCTGAGCAGTTCTTC. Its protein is CSARASTRPEQFF.

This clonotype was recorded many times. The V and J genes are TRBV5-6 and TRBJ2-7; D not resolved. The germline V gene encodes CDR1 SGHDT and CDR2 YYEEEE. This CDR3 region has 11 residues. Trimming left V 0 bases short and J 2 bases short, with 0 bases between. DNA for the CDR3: TGTGCCAGCAGCTTGGCCTACGAGCAGTACTTC. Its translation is CASSLAYEQYF.

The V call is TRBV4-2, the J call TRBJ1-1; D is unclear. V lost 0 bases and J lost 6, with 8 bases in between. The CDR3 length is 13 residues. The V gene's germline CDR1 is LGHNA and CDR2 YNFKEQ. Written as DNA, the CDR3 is TGTGCCAGCAGCCAAGATCTAGGAGCTGAAGCTTTCTTT. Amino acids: CASSQDLGAEAFF.

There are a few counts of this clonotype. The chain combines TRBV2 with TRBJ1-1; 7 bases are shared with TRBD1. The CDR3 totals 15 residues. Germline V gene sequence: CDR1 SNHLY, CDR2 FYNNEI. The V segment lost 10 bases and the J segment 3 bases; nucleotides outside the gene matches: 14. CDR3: CATPHRGQMYTEAFF. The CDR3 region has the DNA TGTGCCACCCCCCACCGGGGACAGATGTACACTGAAGCTTTCTTT.

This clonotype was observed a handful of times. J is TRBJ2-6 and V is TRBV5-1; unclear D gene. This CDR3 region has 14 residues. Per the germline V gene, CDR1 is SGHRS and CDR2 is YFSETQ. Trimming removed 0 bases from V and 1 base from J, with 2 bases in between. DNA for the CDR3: TGCGCCAGCAGCTTGGAGTCTGGGGCCAACGTCCTGACTTTC. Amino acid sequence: CASSLESGANVLTF.

This CDR3 is CASSQAWGGYGYTF. For the CDR3, the DNA is TGCGCCAGCAGCCAAGCATGGGGCGGGTATGGCTACACCTTC. V and J are TRBV4-3 and TRBJ1-2, with D maybe TRBD1 (5 bases). Per germline, CDR1 LGHNA and CDR2 YSLEER. V dropped 1 base and J dropped 5 bases, with 11 bases sitting between them. CDR3 length: 14 amino acids.

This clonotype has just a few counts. CDR3 protein: CATSRDTGVGQPQHF. Written as DNA, the CDR3 is TGTGCCACCAGCAGAGATACAGGGGTGGGGCAGCCCCAGCATTTT. The gene calls are TRBV15 and TRBJ1-5; the match to TRBD1 covers 7 bases. V shed 0 bases and J 7 bases; nucleotides not matched to a gene: 6. The CDR3 is 15 amino acids. Germline loops: CDR1 LNHNV, CDR2 YYDKDF (reference sequence).

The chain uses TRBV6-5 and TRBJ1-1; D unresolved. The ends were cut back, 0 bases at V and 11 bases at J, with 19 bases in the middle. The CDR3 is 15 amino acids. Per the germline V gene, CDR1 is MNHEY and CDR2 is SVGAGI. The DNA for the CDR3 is TGTGCCAGCAGTTACTCCTCTGAACATCCCAACGGGGCTTTCTTT. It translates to CASSYSSEHPNGAFF.

The CDR3 DNA follows: TGTGCCAGCAGGGAAGCGGGTAGAACCTACGAGCAGTACTTC. It is translated as CASREAGRTYEQYF. This rearrangement joins TRBV5-6 to TRBJ2-7, with a possible D match to TRBD2 (6 bases). The germline V gene has CDR1 SGHDT and CDR2 YYEEEE. V was pared by 5 bases and J by 2 bases, with 14 bases between. The CDR3 sequence is 14 residues long.

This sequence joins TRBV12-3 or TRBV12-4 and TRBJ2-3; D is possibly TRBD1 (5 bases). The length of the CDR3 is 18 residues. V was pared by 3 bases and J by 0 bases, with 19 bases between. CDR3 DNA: TGTGCCAGCAGTTTCAGGGTGAGCCCGACCGTTAGCACAGATACGCAGTATTTT. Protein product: CASSFRVSPTVSTDTQYF.

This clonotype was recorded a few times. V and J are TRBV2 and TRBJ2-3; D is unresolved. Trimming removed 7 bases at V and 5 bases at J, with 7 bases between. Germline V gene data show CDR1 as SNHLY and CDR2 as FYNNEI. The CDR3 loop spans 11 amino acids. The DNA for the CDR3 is TGTGCCAGCAAAATAGGAGATACGCAGTATTTT. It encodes CASKIGDTQYF.

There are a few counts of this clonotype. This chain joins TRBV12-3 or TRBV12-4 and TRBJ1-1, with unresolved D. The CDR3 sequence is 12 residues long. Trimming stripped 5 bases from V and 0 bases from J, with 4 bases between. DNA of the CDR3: TGTGCCAGCAGTCCACTGAACACTGAAGCTTTCTTT. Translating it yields CASSPLNTEAFF.

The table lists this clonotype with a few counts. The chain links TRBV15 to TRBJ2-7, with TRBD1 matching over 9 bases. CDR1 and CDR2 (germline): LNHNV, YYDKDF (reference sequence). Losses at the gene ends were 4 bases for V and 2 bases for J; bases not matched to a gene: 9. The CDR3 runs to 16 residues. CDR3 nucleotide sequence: TGTGCCACCAGCACCGATTGGACAGGGGTAACCTACGAGCAGTACTTC. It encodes CATSTDWTGVTYEQYF.